The rows below give T cell receptor beta chains drawn from one sample of a study of blood T cell repertoires in COVID-19. Measured with immunoSEQ multiplex PCR; TCRdb has only the in-frame clones, and not every one. The repertoire has around 220,000 clones, roughly 82% of them found once; the top ten carry approximately 5%. The sample consisted of peripheral blood. These receptor sequences come from a woman at least 80 years old with active or convalescent COVID-19. CDR3s include the opening cysteine and the closing phenylalanine or tryptophan. The D gene is left open where the match is weak. Only some rows state a clone size, as once, few, many or a class for expanded clones.

D | J | V | size | CDR3 | DNA
NA | TRBJ1-1 | TRBV3-1/TRBV3-2 | NA | CASSQAPRGGGNTEAFF | TGTGCCAGCAGCCAAGCCCCCCGGGGAGGCGGGAACACTGAAGCTTTCTTT
NA | TRBJ1-2 | TRBV5-5 | NA | CASSRYDSNYGYTF | TGTGCCAGCAGCCGATATGACAGTAACTATGGCTACACCTTC
NA | TRBJ1-1 | TRBV28 | NA | CASLPAGGGFHHGEAFF | TGTGCCAGCCTCCCGGCCGGGGGGGGCTTTCATCATGGTGAAGCTTTCTTT
TRBD1 | TRBJ1-4 | TRBV25-1 | NA | CASSEFLVGTGIEKLFF | TGTGCCAGCAGTGAGTTCCTGGTCGGGACAGGGATCGAAAAACTGTTTTTT
TRBD1 | TRBJ1-4 | TRBV6-1 | NA | CASSETGLGEKLFF | TGTGCCAGCAGTGAGACAGGGTTGGGTGAAAAACTGTTTTTT
NA | TRBJ1-3 | TRBV3-1/TRBV3-2 | NA | CASSQVARGGFSGNTIYF | TGTGCCAGCAGCCAAGTGGCCCGAGGCGGGTTTTCTGGAAACACCATATATTTT
NA | TRBJ2-7 | TRBV29-1 | NA | CSVGSTYEQYF | TGCAGCGTTGGATCGACTTACGAGCAGTACTTC
NA | TRBJ2-4 | TRBV5-1 | NA | CASSKNRGAGNIQYF | TGCGCCAGCAGCAAGAACCGGGGGGCTGGAAACATTCAGTACTTC
TRBD1 | TRBJ2-2 | TRBV3-1/TRBV3-2 | NA | CASSQSGTAITGELFF | TGTGCCAGCAGCCAATCCGGGACAGCCATCACCGGGGAGCTGTTTTTT
TRBD1 | TRBJ1-6 | TRBV10-2 | NA | CASSEPGQYNSPLHF | TGCGCCAGCAGTGAGCCGGGACAGTATAATTCACCCCTCCACTTT
NA | TRBJ2-7 | TRBV7-9 | NA | CASSQVGGEQYF | TGTGCCAGCAGCCAAGTGGGCGGGGAGCAGTACTTC
TRBD1 | TRBJ1-5 | TRBV19 | few | CASTRTGPTNQPQHF | TGTGCCAGTACCCGGACAGGACCCACCAATCAGCCCCAGCATTTT
NA | TRBJ1-1 | TRBV28 | NA | CASSLSRDIGEAFF | TGTGCCAGCAGTTTAAGTCGGGACATTGGTGAAGCTTTCTTT
NA | TRBJ2-2 | TRBV19 | NA | CASSNTYKKWGELFF | TGTGCCAGTAGTAATACATATAAGAAATGGGGGGAGCTGTTTTTT
TRBD2 | TRBJ2-7 | TRBV18 | NA | CASSLPGGGFYEQYF | TGTGCCAGCTCACTCCCGGGAGGGGGATTCTACGAGCAGTACTTC
NA | TRBJ1-3 | TRBV27 | NA | CASPRRIQTGSDTIYF | TGTGCCAGCCCTCGACGGATCCAAACAGGATCGGACACCATATATTTT
NA | TRBJ1-3 | TRBV28 | NA | CASRPRTASGNTIYF | TGTGCCAGCAGACCGCGGACAGCCTCTGGAAACACCATATATTTT
TRBD1 | TRBJ2-5 | TRBV6-5 | NA | CTTGGFIPETQYF | TGTACTACAGGGGGCTTCATCCCGGAGACCCAGTACTTC
TRBD1 | TRBJ2-1 | TRBV18 | NA | CASSVDRSYNEQFF | TGTGCCAGCTCAGTGGACAGGTCCTACAATGAGCAGTTCTTC
NA | TRBJ1-1 | TRBV6-5 | NA | CASSYSSMDSEAFF | TGTGCCAGCAGTTACTCGTCAATGGACAGCGAAGCTTTCTTT
NA | TRBJ2-7 | TRBV6-1 | NA | CASSEGPSEGVYEQYF | TGTGCCAGCAGTGAAGGACCTAGTGAGGGGGTCTACGAGCAGTACTTC
TRBD1 | TRBJ1-6 | TRBV11-2 | NA | CASSPLRGQVPPLHF | TGTGCCAGCAGCCCACTGAGGGGACAGGTCCCCCCCCTCCACTTT
NA | TRBJ2-7 | TRBV4-1 | NA | CASSQTGFSSYEQYF | TGCGCCAGCAGCCAGACAGGTTTCAGCTCCTACGAGCAGTACTTC
NA | TRBJ1-3 | TRBV9 | NA | CASSALNRVAGNTIYF | TGTGCCAGCAGCGCCCTCAACAGGGTAGCTGGAAACACCATATATTTT
NA | TRBJ2-1 | TRBV5-1 | NA | CASSLDFSFYNEQFF | TGCGCCAGCAGCTTGGACTTCTCTTTCTACAATGAGCAGTTCTTC
NA | TRBJ1-4 | TRBV19 | NA | CASSQFADIGEKLFF | TGTGCCAGTAGTCAATTCGCGGACATTGGTGAAAAACTGTTTTTT
NA | TRBJ1-1 | TRBV3-1/TRBV3-2 | NA | CASSTQGTEAFF | TGTGCCAGCAGCACCCAGGGGACTGAAGCTTTCTTT
TRBD2 | TRBJ2-7 | TRBV2 | once | CASSEQLAGGPVNEQYF | TGTGCCAGCAGTGAACAACTAGCGGGAGGGCCGGTCAACGAGCAGTACTTC
NA | TRBJ2-7 | TRBV18 | NA | CASSTGTLYYEQYF | TGTGCCAGCTCAACCGGGACTCTATACTACGAGCAGTACTTC
NA | TRBJ2-7 | TRBV6-5 | NA | CASRRDGGSYEQYF | TGTGCCAGCAGGCGGGACGGAGGCTCCTACGAGCAGTACTTC
TRBD2 | TRBJ2-3 | TRBV2 | NA | CASGRGKRGGGADTQYF | TGTGCCAGCGGCCGCGGCAAGCGGGGGGGAGGGGCGGATACGCAGTATTTT
NA | TRBJ2-1 | TRBV2 | NA | CASDAGSYNEQFF | TGTGCCAGCGACGCGGGCTCCTACAATGAGCAGTTCTTC
NA | TRBJ1-1 | TRBV5-4 | NA | CASSLMGRMNTEAFF | TGTGCCAGCAGCTTAATGGGGCGAATGAACACTGAAGCTTTCTTT
NA | TRBJ1-2 | TRBV5-1 | few | CASSPGVEGYTF | TGCGCCAGCAGCCCGGGGGTGGAGGGCTACACCTTC
TRBD1 | TRBJ1-4 | TRBV6-6 | NA | CASTRDSQLGEKLFF | TGTGCCAGCACCCGGGACAGCCAATTGGGGGAAAAACTGTTTTTT
TRBD1 | TRBJ1-5 | TRBV5-5 | NA | CASSFWTGVSNQPQHF | TGTGCCAGCAGCTTTTGGACAGGGGTCAGCAATCAGCCCCAGCATTTT
TRBD1 | TRBJ1-1 | TRBV2 | NA | CASSVDRAVRTEAFF | TGTGCCAGCAGTGTCGACAGGGCGGTTCGGACTGAAGCTTTCTTT
NA | TRBJ1-1 | TRBV7-8 | NA | CASRRTGGEAEAFF | TGTGCCAGCAGACGAACCGGTGGTGAGGCTGAAGCTTTCTTT
TRBD1 | TRBJ1-5 | TRBV2 | NA | CASSVGQGNQPQHF | TGTGCCAGCAGTGTAGGACAGGGGAATCAGCCCCAGCATTTT
TRBD2 | TRBJ2-5 | TRBV19 | NA | CASSRGTSGDKETQYF | TGTGCCAGTAGTAGGGGGACTAGCGGGGATAAAGAGACCCAGTACTTC
NA | TRBJ2-3 | TRBV7-9 | NA | CASSSVDRTYTDTQYF | TGTGCCAGCAGCTCAGTTGACAGGACCTACACAGATACGCAGTATTTT